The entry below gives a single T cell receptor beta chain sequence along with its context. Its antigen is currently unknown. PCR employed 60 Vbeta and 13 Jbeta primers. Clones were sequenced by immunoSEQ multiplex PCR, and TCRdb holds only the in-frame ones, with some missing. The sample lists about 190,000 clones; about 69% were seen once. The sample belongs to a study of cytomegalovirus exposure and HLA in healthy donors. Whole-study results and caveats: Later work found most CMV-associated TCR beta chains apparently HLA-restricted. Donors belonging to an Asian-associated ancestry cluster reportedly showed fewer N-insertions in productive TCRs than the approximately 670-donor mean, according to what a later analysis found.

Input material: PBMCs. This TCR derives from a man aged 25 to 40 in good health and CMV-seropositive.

CDR3: CASSPQNEQYF. The DNA of the CDR3 is TGTGCCAGCAGCCCCCAAAACGAGCAGTACTTC. This chain links TRBV7-9 with TRBJ2-7, with D hard to call. Germline CDR1 reads SEHNR; CDR2 reads FQNEAQ (reference sequence). The CDR3 length is 11 residues. Trimming stripped 5 bases from V and 5 bases from J, with 7 bases between.